This T cell receptor (beta chain) was recorded in a study of T-cell reconstitution after alpha-beta-depleted transplantation in children. Library preparation (for TCRbeta) was performed with unique molecular identifiers. TCRdb passed the PCR reads through MiXCR, listing each CDR3 protein once. The sample includes 500,000 to 650,000 distinct CDR3 sequences, about an eighth of them seen just once. CDR3 length: 13 amino acids. Trimming removed 7 bases at V and 8 bases at J, with 17 bases between. This clonotype was seen only a few times. Antigen: not known. Overall study findings and caveats: High day-60 TCRbeta diversity in some patients came from surviving recipient T cells and thymic progenitors. T-cell numbers and diversity, one year after transplant, stemmed largely from T cells that were newly produced. Roughly two months post-transplant, alpha-beta T cells reportedly originated from several hundred graft clones that had expanded.

The source material was PBMCs, mostly from graft donor cells, sampled 180 days after TCRalphabeta/CD19-depleted stem cell transplant. The V gene is TRBV12-3 or TRBV12-4, the J gene TRBJ1-1; no firm D call. This sequence was found in a female patient aged 2 to 10 who had a stem cell transplant for aplastic anemia, so the T cells may come from the graft donor. For the CDR3, the DNA is TGTGCCAGCACTCGACTAGGAAGCTGGGAAGCTTTCTTT. This codes for CASTRLGSWEAFF.